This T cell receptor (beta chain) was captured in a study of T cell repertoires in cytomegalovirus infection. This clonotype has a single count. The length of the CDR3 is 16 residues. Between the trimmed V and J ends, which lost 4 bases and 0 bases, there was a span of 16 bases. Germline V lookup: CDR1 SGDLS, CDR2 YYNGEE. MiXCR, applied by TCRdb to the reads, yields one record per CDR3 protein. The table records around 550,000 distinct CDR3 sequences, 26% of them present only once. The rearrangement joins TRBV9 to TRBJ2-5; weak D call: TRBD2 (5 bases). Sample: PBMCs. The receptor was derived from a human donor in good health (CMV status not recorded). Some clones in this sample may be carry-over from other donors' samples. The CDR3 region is CASSTSRGLYQETQYF. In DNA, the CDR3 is TGTGCCAGCAGCACTTCGAGAGGGTTGTACCAAGAGACCCAGTACTTC.